A selection of T cell receptor beta chains follows, all from one sample in a study of early T cells in non-severe SARS-CoV-2 infection. TCRdb recomputed calls from the 5' RACE reads with MiXCR, one row per CDR3 protein. This table has 85,000 to 100,000 distinct CDR3 sequences, about 11% appearing once. The sequences come from whole blood, collected at baseline. These receptors were collected from an adult who was a healthcare worker with PCR-confirmed SARS-CoV-2 infection or an uninfected control (not recorded which). CDR3s include the opening cysteine and the closing phenylalanine or tryptophan. The order of the fields is D gene, J gene, clone size, V gene, CDR3 length, CDR3 protein, CDR3 DNA. The D gene is left open where the match is weak. Clone size is stated in some rows and not others, as once, few, many or a class when expanded.

TRBD1 | TRBJ2-1 | few | TRBV24-1 | 17 | CATSDQSGQGFHNEQFF | TGTGCCACCAGTGACCAATCGGGACAGGGGTTCCACAATGAGCAGTTCTTC
TRBD2 | TRBJ2-5 | many | TRBV20-1 | 15 | CSARDSSGSGETQYF | TGCAGTGCTAGGGATTCTAGCGGGAGCGGGGAGACCCAGTACTTC
TRBD1 | TRBJ1-2 | - | TRBV7-9 | 13 | CASRRDSSYGYTF | TGTGCCAGCAGACGGGACAGCTCCTATGGCTACACCTTC
- | TRBJ1-5 | few | TRBV6-2/TRBV6-3 | 16 | CASTRQVTLGNQPQHF | TGTGCCAGCACCCGACAGGTCACATTGGGCAATCAGCCCCAGCATTTT
- | TRBJ2-1 | - | TRBV19 | 11 | CASSMGDSQFF | TGTGCCAGTAGTATGGGGGACTCCCAGTTCTTC
- | TRBJ1-1 | few | TRBV28 | 13 | CASGSGADTEAFF | TGTGCCAGCGGCTCGGGGGCCGACACTGAAGCTTTCTTT
TRBD2 | TRBJ2-1 | few | TRBV20-1 | 16 | CSAPWSAGGLYNEQFF | TGCAGTGCTCCCTGGTCGGCGGGAGGACTCTACAATGAGCAGTTCTTC
- | TRBJ1-2 | many | TRBV5-6 | 12 | CASSLWGYGYTF | TGTGCCAGCAGCCTGTGGGGCTATGGCTACACCTTC
- | TRBJ2-3 | many | TRBV5-1 | 12 | CASTESTDTQYF | TGCGCCAGCACTGAAAGTACAGATACGCAGTATTTT
- | TRBJ2-3 | few | TRBV6-5 | 16 | CASSYSADKSTDTQYF | TGTGCCAGCAGTTACTCGGCGGATAAAAGCACAGATACGCAGTATTTT
TRBD2 | TRBJ2-1 | - | TRBV5-1 | 18 | CASSLGTSGVPPRDEQFF | TGCGCCAGCAGCTTGGGGACTAGCGGGGTCCCGCCTCGCGATGAGCAGTTCTTC
- | TRBJ2-3 | - | TRBV5-4 | 14 | CASSPEDSVDTQYF | TGTGCCAGCAGCCCAGAGGATTCGGTAGATACGCAGTATTTT
- | TRBJ2-5 | - | TRBV12-3/TRBV12-4 | 14 | CASSLRTGGETQYF | TGTGCCAGCAGTCTACGGACAGGAGGGGAGACCCAGTACTTC
- | TRBJ2-7 | - | TRBV6-5 | 12 | CASRPSADEQYF | TGTGCCAGCAGGCCGAGTGCCGACGAGCAGTACTTC
TRBD2 | TRBJ2-1 | many | TRBV29-1 | 13 | CSVAGGGYNEQFF | TGCAGCGTTGCTGGCGGGGGCTACAATGAGCAGTTCTTC
- | TRBJ1-1 | few | TRBV5-4 | 16 | CASSLLSAGSYTEAFF | TGTGCCAGCAGCTTGTTAAGTGCGGGGAGTTACACTGAAGCTTTCTTT
- | TRBJ2-2 | - | TRBV24-1 | 14 | CATGGQPNTGELFF | TGTGCCACCGGCGGACAGCCGAACACCGGGGAGCTGTTTTTT
- | TRBJ2-7 | once | TRBV2 | 10 | CATRNYEQYF | TGTGCCACCAGGAACTACGAGCAGTACTTC
- | TRBJ1-6 | many | TRBV19 | 15 | CASSMAGTPSAPLHF | TGTGCCAGTAGTATGGCCGGGACACCATCCGCCCCCCTCCACTTT
- | TRBJ1-2 | few | TRBV9 | 16 | CASSVDGLEANYGYTF | TGTGCCAGCAGCGTAGACGGATTGGAGGCTAACTATGGCTACACCTTC
- | TRBJ1-5 | - | TRBV3-1 | 13 | CASSLSSNQPQHF | TGTGCCAGCAGCCTCTCAAGCAATCAGCCCCAGCATTTT
TRBD1 | TRBJ2-3 | - | TRBV6-1 | 13 | CASSGQGSDTQYF | TGTGCCAGCAGTGGACAGGGTTCAGATACGCAGTATTTT
TRBD2 | TRBJ2-2 | few | TRBV20-1 | 16 | CSAKRGLAGRAGELFF | TGCAGTGCTAAGCGGGGACTAGCGGGAAGAGCCGGGGAGCTGTTTTTT
- | TRBJ1-2 | - | TRBV7-3 | 15 | CASSLIDSPNYGYTF | TGTGCCAGCAGCCTTATTGACAGCCCCAACTATGGCTACACCTTC
TRBD1 | TRBJ1-1 | many | TRBV29-1 | 13 | CSVPDRAPRAAFF | TGCAGCGTTCCTGACAGGGCCCCCCGCGCGGCTTTCTTT
TRBD1 | TRBJ2-5 | - | TRBV12-3/TRBV12-4 | 15 | CASSLGTGGRETQYF | TGTGCCAGCAGTTTAGGGACAGGGGGGCGGGAGACCCAGTACTTC
- | TRBJ1-1 | many | TRBV5-5 | 13 | CASSLGQANEAFF | TGTGCCAGCAGCTTGGGGCAGGCGAATGAAGCTTTCTTT
- | TRBJ2-2 | - | TRBV7-2 | 14 | CASSAGGHTGELFF | TGTGCCAGCAGCGCTGGGGGGCACACCGGGGAGCTGTTTTTT
TRBD2 | TRBJ2-1 | many | TRBV30 | 14 | CAWSATLAGGGEFF | TGTGCCTGGAGTGCAACCCTAGCGGGGGGCGGGGAGTTCTTC
- | TRBJ2-5 | - | TRBV10-1 | 14 | CASSPTGSRETQYF | TGCGCCAGCAGTCCGACAGGTTCCCGGGAGACCCAGTACTTC
- | TRBJ2-3 | few | TRBV5-4 | 13 | CASSSLGSDTQYF | TGTGCCAGCAGCTCCTTGGGGTCAGATACGCAGTATTTT
TRBD2 | TRBJ2-2 | - | TRBV6-2/TRBV6-3 | 16 | CASSWGGLAVTGELFF | TGTGCCAGCAGTTGGGGCGGGCTAGCGGTTACCGGGGAGCTGTTTTTT
- | TRBJ2-5 | few | TRBV20-1 | 13 | CSASLDGQETQYF | TGCAGTGCTAGCCTAGACGGGCAAGAGACCCAGTACTTC
- | TRBJ2-5 | few | TRBV10-3 | 14 | CAISPDRSEETQYF | TGTGCCATCAGTCCAGACAGGTCGGAGGAGACCCAGTACTTC
- | TRBJ2-7 | many | TRBV14 | 15 | CASSPDQGSSYEQYF | TGTGCCAGCAGCCCCGACCAGGGAAGCTCCTACGAGCAGTACTTC
TRBD2 | TRBJ2-7 | many | TRBV19 | 16 | CASSEGSGAIIYEQYF | TGTGCCAGTAGCGAAGGTAGCGGGGCCATCATTTACGAGCAGTACTTC
- | TRBJ2-3 | many | TRBV5-6 | 16 | CASSSWTGRGTDTQYF | TGTGCCAGCAGCTCATGGACAGGGAGGGGGACAGATACGCAGTATTTT
- | TRBJ1-5 | many | TRBV7-6 | 12 | CASSHWNQPQHF | TGTGCCAGCAGCCACTGGAATCAGCCCCAGCATTTT
- | TRBJ1-5 | many | TRBV27 | 13 | CASSLARNQPHHF | TGTGCCAGCAGTTTAGCCCGCAATCAGCCCCATCATTTT
- | TRBJ1-4 | few | TRBV18 | 15 | CASSSGSAKNEKLFF | TGTGCCAGCTCAAGCGGCTCAGCAAAGAATGAAAAACTGTTTTTT
- | TRBJ2-3 | - | TRBV30 | 13 | CAWTSNSGDTQYF | TGTGCCTGGACTAGCAATTCCGGGGATACGCAGTATTTT
TRBD1 | TRBJ1-1 | few | TRBV20-1 | 16 | CSARAGTGGAETEAFF | TGCAGTGCTAGAGCCGGGACAGGGGGCGCAGAAACTGAAGCTTTCTTT
- | TRBJ2-2 | - | TRBV14 | 15 | CASSQGTSLAGELFF | TGTGCCAGCAGCCAAGGGACGAGTTTAGCCGGGGAGCTGTTTTTT
TRBD2 | TRBJ2-7 | many | TRBV18 | 14 | CASSQAGTSGEQYF | TGTGCCAGCTCCCAAGCCGGGACTAGTGGCGAGCAGTACTTC
- | TRBJ2-1 | few | TRBV28 | 16 | CASSKGGGSGSTEQFF | TGTGCCAGCAGTAAGGGGGGCGGGAGTGGAAGCACTGAGCAGTTCTTC
- | TRBJ2-2 | many | TRBV6-2/TRBV6-3 | 14 | CASRAGGITGELFF | TGTGCCAGCAGGGCAGGAGGGATAACCGGGGAGCTGTTTTTT
- | TRBJ1-6 | few | TRBV10-3 | 11 | CAIRTNGRLHF | TGTGCCATCAGGACGAATGGACGCCTCCACTTT
TRBD2 | TRBJ2-1 | many | TRBV6-2/TRBV6-3 | 16 | CASSYEYAGAGNEQFF | TGTGCCAGCAGTTACGAATATGCGGGAGCGGGGAATGAGCAGTTCTTC
TRBD1 | TRBJ2-1 | - | TRBV2 | 13 | CASSGDRHNEQFF | TGTGCCAGCAGTGGGGACAGGCACAATGAGCAGTTCTTC
- | TRBJ2-3 | - | TRBV16 | 14 | CASSQSQSTDTQYF | TGTGCCAGCAGCCAATCTCAAAGCACAGATACGCAGTATTTT
- | TRBJ1-1 | few | TRBV11-2 | 11 | CASRDFAEAFF | TGTGCCAGCAGGGACTTCGCTGAAGCTTTCTTT
TRBD2 | TRBJ2-5 | few | TRBV20-1 | 15 | CSARDLSLAGETQYF | TGCAGTGCTAGAGATCTTTCCCTAGCGGGGGAGACCCAGTACTTC
- | TRBJ1-2 | - | TRBV24-1 | 11 | CATRDSNGYTF | TGTGCCACCAGGGACTCCAATGGCTACACCTTC
TRBD1 | TRBJ2-3 | once | TRBV5-1 | 12 | CAGSRQGDTQYF | TGCGCCGGCAGCCGACAGGGAGATACGCAGTATTTT
- | TRBJ1-1 | many | TRBV12-3/TRBV12-4 | 13 | CASSYGGGTEAFF | TGTGCCAGCAGCTACGGGGGCGGCACTGAAGCTTTCTTT
- | TRBJ2-4 | many | TRBV5-8 | 14 | CASSFPGAANIQYF | TGTGCCAGCAGCTTCCCGGGGGCGGCAAACATTCAGTACTTC
- | TRBJ2-7 | many | TRBV7-2 | 14 | CASSLDRGPYEQYF | TGTGCCAGCAGCTTAGATAGGGGCCCCTACGAGCAGTACTTC
- | TRBJ2-7 | - | TRBV14 | 16 | CVSSQETPGHIYEQYF | TGTGTCAGCAGCCAAGAAACTCCGGGCCATATCTACGAGCAGTACTTC
- | TRBJ2-7 | many | TRBV7-6 | 12 | CASSLGGSEQYF | TGTGCCAGCAGCTTGGGGGGTTCCGAGCAGTACTTC
- | TRBJ2-3 | many | TRBV9 | 15 | CASSALPLASDTQYF | TGTGCCAGCAGCGCCCTGCCCCTAGCGTCAGATACGCAGTATTTT